The rows below give T cell receptor beta chains drawn from one sample of a study of blood T cell repertoires in COVID-19. Measured with immunoSEQ multiplex PCR; TCRdb has only the in-frame clones, and not every one. The sample lists about 170,000 clones, 85% seen once, with about 3% in the top ten. The sequenced sample consisted of peripheral blood. The receptors derive from a human donor with acute or convalescent COVID-19. The donor label of this sample is uncertain. The CDR3 runs from the conserved cysteine through the conserved F or W. D genes are given only for firm matches. The size field is filled for only some rows; it gives once, few, many or a size class.

D: TRBD1; V: TRBV28; J: TRBJ1-2; size: .; DNA: TGTGCCAGCAGTGACCTAGGGACAGGGAGTGGCTACACCTTC; CDR3: CASSDLGTGSGYTF
D: .; V: TRBV10-3; J: TRBJ2-7; size: .; DNA: TGTGCCATGACAGATCAAAAGGGCTACGAGCAGTACTTC; CDR3: CAMTDQKGYEQYF
D: .; V: TRBV11-2; J: TRBJ1-5; size: .; DNA: TGTGCCAGCAGCTTAGGGCGAGCGGGCAATCAGCCCCAGCATTTT; CDR3: CASSLGRAGNQPQHF
D: .; V: TRBV30; J: TRBJ1-4; size: .; DNA: TGTGCCTGGAATGGAAAGGGGGTAGGCACTAATGAAAAACTGTTTTTT; CDR3: CAWNGKGVGTNEKLFF
D: TRBD1; V: TRBV12-5; J: TRBJ2-7; size: .; DNA: TGTGCTAGTGGTCGCGGGACAGGGGTCTACGAGCAGTACTTC; CDR3: CASGRGTGVYEQYF
D: .; V: TRBV19; J: TRBJ1-2; size: .; DNA: TGTGCCACCAAATTCAGGGGCCCACTGTGGGGTGGCTACACCTTC; CDR3: CATKFRGPLWGGYTF
D: TRBD1; V: TRBV27; J: TRBJ1-1; size: .; DNA: TGTGCCAGCAGTTTCAGGGGGCGAACTGAAGCTTTCTTT; CDR3: CASSFRGRTEAFF
D: .; V: TRBV7-6; J: TRBJ2-2; size: once; DNA: TGTGCCAGCAGCTTGGTCAGGGGTATCACCGGGGAGCTGTTTTTT; CDR3: CASSLVRGITGELFF
D: .; V: TRBV30; J: TRBJ1-5; size: .; DNA: TGTGCCTGGAGTCTCCCGACCCTAGTCGGCAATCAGCCCCAGCATTTT; CDR3: CAWSLPTLVGNQPQHF
D: TRBD2; V: TRBV3-1/TRBV3-2; J: TRBJ2-7; size: .; DNA: TGTGCCAGCAGGCGCAGCGGGGGCCTTGGGGAGCAGTACTTC; CDR3: CASRRSGGLGEQYF
D: .; V: TRBV28; J: TRBJ1-2; size: .; DNA: TGTGCCAGCAGTTCCCTACAGGGTCGCTACACCTTC; CDR3: CASSSLQGRYTF
D: TRBD1; V: TRBV7-9; J: TRBJ1-2; size: .; DNA: TGTGCCAGCAACCGGGGAATAGGACAGGGCCTCTATGGCTACACCTTC; CDR3: CASNRGIGQGLYGYTF
D: TRBD2; V: TRBV28; J: TRBJ2-1; size: .; DNA: TGTGCCAGCAGCCCGACGGGGCGGGGGGGCAATGAGCAGTTCTTC; CDR3: CASSPTGRGGNEQFF
D: .; V: TRBV15; J: TRBJ2-3; size: .; DNA: TGTGCCACCAGCAGAGATCTGACAGGTTACACAGATACGCAGTATTTT; CDR3: CATSRDLTGYTDTQYF
D: .; V: TRBV6-4; J: TRBJ2-6; size: .; DNA: TGTGCCAGCAGTGACAGCCCCAACCGCTCTGGGGCCAACGTCCTGACTTTC; CDR3: CASSDSPNRSGANVLTF
D: TRBD2; V: TRBV10-2; J: TRBJ2-3; size: .; DNA: TGCGCCAGCAGTGACGCGGGGGTGCGCACAGATACGCAGTATTTT; CDR3: CASSDAGVRTDTQYF
D: TRBD1; V: TRBV5-1; J: TRBJ1-1; size: .; DNA: TGCGCCAGCAGCTTGGCAGGACAGGGGTCGTGGACTGAAGCTTTCTTT; CDR3: CASSLAGQGSWTEAFF
D: .; V: TRBV2; J: TRBJ1-5; size: .; DNA: TGTGCCAGTAAAACAGGGAGCAATCAGCCCCAGCATTTT; CDR3: CASKTGSNQPQHF
D: .; V: TRBV7-3; J: TRBJ1-1; size: .; DNA: TGTGCCAGCAGCCAAGGAAGCGGACGGAGTACTGAAGCTTTCTTT; CDR3: CASSQGSGRSTEAFF
D: .; V: TRBV11-2; J: TRBJ1-2; size: .; DNA: TGTGCCAGCAGCTTAGAAACGACAGGTGCTAACTATGGCTACACCTTC; CDR3: CASSLETTGANYGYTF
D: .; V: TRBV10-2; J: TRBJ2-7; size: many; DNA: TGCGCCAGCAGTGATAGATGGGCGACAGCCCTCTACGAGCAGTACTTC; CDR3: CASSDRWATALYEQYF
D: TRBD1; V: TRBV10-1; J: TRBJ2-4; size: .; DNA: TGCGCCAGCAGTGAGTCGACAGGGGCCAAAAACATTCAGTACTTC; CDR3: CASSESTGAKNIQYF
D: TRBD1; V: TRBV5-1; J: TRBJ2-4; size: .; DNA: TGCGCCAGCAGCTTGGGGCGACAGGGTAGGAACATTCAGTACTTC; CDR3: CASSLGRQGRNIQYF
D: TRBD1; V: TRBV5-8; J: TRBJ1-1; size: .; DNA: TGTGCCAGCAGCTTGCGACTCACAGGGGGAGGGGAAGCTTTCTTT; CDR3: CASSLRLTGGGEAFF
D: .; V: TRBV27; J: TRBJ1-1; size: .; DNA: TGTGCCAGCAGTTCAAGGGGCGGCACTGAAGCTTTCTTT; CDR3: CASSSRGGTEAFF
D: .; V: TRBV11-2; J: TRBJ2-7; size: few; DNA: TGTGCCAGCAGCGCGTACGAGCAGTACTTC; CDR3: CASSAYEQYF
D: .; V: TRBV4-1; J: TRBJ2-6; size: few; DNA: TGCGCCAGCAGCCAAGATGGAGGGCTTTACTCTGGGGCCAACGTCCTGACTTTC; CDR3: CASSQDGGLYSGANVLTF
D: TRBD1; V: TRBV7-9; J: TRBJ2-3; size: few; DNA: TGTGCCAGCAGCCTGGGACAGGGGGCAGGAACAGATACGCAGTATTTT; CDR3: CASSLGQGAGTDTQYF
D: .; V: TRBV5-1; J: TRBJ1-1; size: .; DNA: TGCGCCAGCAGCTTGGTTGTAGGCGGGAACACTGAAGCTTTCTTT; CDR3: CASSLVVGGNTEAFF
D: .; V: TRBV5-1; J: TRBJ1-2; size: .; DNA: TGCGCCAGCAGCCTCCCGCGGGCTGGCTATGGCTACACCTTC; CDR3: CASSLPRAGYGYTF
D: TRBD2; V: TRBV29-1; J: TRBJ2-5; size: .; DNA: TGCAGCGCCTGGGAGGGTAGCGGAGAGACCCAGTACTTC; CDR3: CSAWEGSGETQYF
D: .; V: TRBV6-5; J: TRBJ1-6; size: .; DNA: TGTGCCAGCAGACAGGATGGTCCTTTATCCCTCCACTTT; CDR3: CASRQDGPLSLHF
D: .; V: TRBV5-1; J: TRBJ1-4; size: .; DNA: TGCGCCAGCAGCTTGCAGACTCCAACTAATGAAAAACTGTTTTTT; CDR3: CASSLQTPTNEKLFF
D: .; V: TRBV14; J: TRBJ1-6; size: many; DNA: TGTGCCAGCAGCCAAGCCAGGGGCATTAATTCACCCCTCCACTTT; CDR3: CASSQARGINSPLHF
D: .; V: TRBV2; J: TRBJ1-6; size: few; DNA: TGTGCCAGCACAGGGCAGGGTGATTCACCCCTCCACTTT; CDR3: CASTGQGDSPLHF
D: TRBD2; V: TRBV27; J: TRBJ2-3; size: .; DNA: TGTGCCAGCAGTTTGTTCGCTAGCGGGGGTTCGGGGGATACGCAGTATTTT; CDR3: CASSLFASGGSGDTQYF
D: .; V: TRBV27; J: TRBJ2-2; size: .; DNA: TGTGCCAGCAGGATCACATCGCTGAACACCGGGGAGCTGTTTTTT; CDR3: CASRITSLNTGELFF
D: .; V: TRBV14; J: TRBJ1-2; size: .; DNA: TGTGCCAGCAGCCAAGGTCAGGGACTTTCCGCTAACTATGGCTACACCTTC; CDR3: CASSQGQGLSANYGYTF
D: TRBD1; V: TRBV7-2; J: TRBJ1-2; size: .; DNA: TGTGCCAGCAGCTTAGTCCAGGGGGTTGGCTACACCTTC; CDR3: CASSLVQGVGYTF
D: .; V: TRBV7-9; J: TRBJ1-3; size: .; DNA: TGTGCCAGCAGCTTCCTGTCCCTATCTGGAAACACCATATATTTT; CDR3: CASSFLSLSGNTIYF
D: TRBD1; V: TRBV7-2; J: TRBJ2-1; size: .; DNA: TGTGCCAGCAGCTTCCGGGACAGGGCGTACAATGAGCAGTTCTTC; CDR3: CASSFRDRAYNEQFF
D: TRBD2; V: TRBV7-6; J: TRBJ2-2; size: .; DNA: TGTGCCAGCAGCTGGGGGGGCGGGGAGCTGTTTTTT; CDR3: CASSWGGGELFF
D: TRBD1; V: TRBV25-1; J: TRBJ1-1; size: .; DNA: TGTGCCAGCAGTGACGACGGGACAGGGAAGATGAACACTGAAGCTTTCTTT; CDR3: CASSDDGTGKMNTEAFF
D: TRBD1; V: TRBV4-3; J: TRBJ2-5; size: .; DNA: TGCGCCAGCAGCCAAGATCAGGGGGCAAGAGAGACCCAGTACTTC; CDR3: CASSQDQGARETQYF